These 10 T cell receptor beta chains were all obtained from the same sample, sequenced in a study of blood T cell repertoires in COVID-19. TCRdb's table, derived via immunoSEQ multiplex PCR, lists solely in-frame clones and lacks some. The profile shows some 130,000 clones, about four fifths of them singletons. The material sequenced was peripheral blood. The receptors originated from a human donor in a cohort sampled during active COVID-19.

This chain uses TRBV5-1 with TRBJ1-3, with D possibly TRBD1 on 5 matching bases. Trimming took 8 bases from V and 1 from J, leaving 10 bases between them. Germline assignment: CDR1 SGHRS and CDR2 YFSETQ. The CDR3 totals 13 residues. CDR3 in DNA: TGCGCCAGTAGTTCAGGGTCTGGAAACACCATATATTTT. It encodes CASSSGSGNTIYF.

The rearrangement links TRBV9 to TRBJ2-3; 8 bases line up with TRBD2. CDR1 SGDLS and CDR2 YYNGEE come from the germline V gene. The CDR3 length is 14 residues. The J segment lost 3 bases and the V segment lost 0 bases, leaving 0 bases of the junction unmatched. The CDR3 bases are TGTGCCAGCAGCGTAGGACTAGCGACAGATACGCAGTATTTT. It is translated as CASSVGLATDTQYF.

V and J are TRBV30 and TRBJ1-2, with a weak D call TRBD1 (5 bases). V was pared by 3 bases and J by 6 bases, with 11 bases between. In germline, CDR1 is GTSNPN, CDR2 SVGIG (reference sequence). This CDR3 has 12 amino acids. CDR3 sequence: CAWRDGGDGYTF. CDR3 DNA sequence: TGTGCCTGGAGGGACGGGGGGGATGGCTACACCTTC.

This clone showed up just once. The chain combines TRBV5-6 with TRBJ1-1; D remains ambiguous. The CDR3 sequence is 11 residues long. Between the trimmed V and J ends, which lost 1 base and 6 bases, there was a span of 4 bases. Germline V gene lookup returns CDR1 SGHDT and CDR2 YYEEEE. The CDR3 reads CASSLFSEAFF. The CDR3 bases are TGTGCCAGCAGCTTGTTCTCTGAAGCTTTCTTT.

The rearrangement uses TRBV7-2 and TRBJ1-1; weak D call: TRBD1 (5 bases). CDR1 and CDR2 (germline): SGHTA, FQGNSA. The CDR3 loop spans 14 amino acids. Trimming pared 5 bases from V and 0 bases from J, leaving 10 bases between. The DNA for the CDR3 is TGTGCCAGCAGCCCGGGGGGGTTGAACACTGAAGCTTTCTTT. Translated, it gives CASSPGGLNTEAFF. The full variable domain, rest sourced from reference TRBV7-2 and TRBJ1-1, is GAGVSQSPSNKVTEKGKDVELRCDPISGHTALYWYRQSLGQGLEFLIYFQGNSAPDKSGLPSDRFSAERTGGSVSTLTIQRTQQEDSAVYLCASSPGGLNTEAFFGQGTRLTVV.

The chain recombines TRBV5-4 with TRBJ1-2; D is possibly TRBD1 (5 bases). The CDR3 length is 13 residues. CDR1 SGHNT and CDR2 YYREEE come from the germline V gene (reference sequence). V lost 4 bases to trimming and J lost 2 bases, with 9 bases between them. The CDR3 sequence is CASSAGGNYGYTF. The CDR3 DNA reads TGTGCCAGCAGCGCTGGGGGGAACTATGGCTACACCTTC.

The V and J genes are TRBV6-5 and TRBJ2-3; perhaps TRBD2 as D (7 bases). The germline V gene encodes CDR1 MNHEY and CDR2 SVGAGI. The CDR3 is made up of 15 amino acids. V was pared by 7 bases and J by 2 bases, with 16 bases between. The CDR3 coding sequence is TGTGCCAGCAAATATAGGGGGGGCCACACAGATACGCAGTATTTT. Amino acids: CASKYRGGHTDTQYF.

This chain joins TRBV20-1 and TRBJ2-4; D may be TRBD1 (5 bases). Germline CDR1 and CDR2: DFQATT and SNEGSKA (reference sequence). The ends were cut back, 4 bases at V and 6 bases at J, with 7 bases in the middle. The CDR3 extends over 11 amino acids. The CDR3, as DNA: TGCAGTGCTAATAGGGGAAACATTCAGTACTTC. Amino acids: CSANRGNIQYF.

This clone was observed a few times. This chain connects TRBV15 to TRBJ2-5; 9 nucleotides align to TRBD2. V dropped 8 bases and J dropped 6; count of bases not matched to a gene: 13. Germline CDR1 reads LNHNV; CDR2 reads YYDKDF (reference sequence). This CDR3 contains 15 residues. The CDR3 DNA sequence: TGTGCCACCGGGGCGGCGGGGGGGGTCCTCCAGACCCAGTACTTC. Amino acid sequence: CATGAAGGVLQTQYF.

V is TRBV7-2 and J is TRBJ2-7; 15 bases are a match to TRBD2. V was pared by 5 bases and J by 3 bases, with 5 bases of the junction left unmatched. The V gene's germline CDR1 is SGHTA and CDR2 FQGNSA. The CDR3 sequence is 16 residues long. The DNA of the CDR3 is TGTGCCAGCAGCCCAGGGACTAGCGGGGGGCTCTACGAGCAGTACTTC. Its translation is CASSPGTSGGLYEQYF.